This TCR beta chain originates from a study of T cell repertoires in cytomegalovirus infection (dated by TCRdb to about 2019). With regard to the full study: Donor HLA type was relevant to the analysis, because carriage of CMV infection together with the matching HLA type was indicated by public TCR beta signatures.

Broader findings and caveats from the paper: Cumulative frequency of public TCR beta family members discriminated carriers of CMV infection plus the relevant HLA type in this cohort and an independent approximately 370-donor cohort. In the ex vivo response, HLA-C-restricted CMV-specific TCR beta clonotypes were dominant, and in two of eight donors the single most frequent clonotype came from this HLA-C-restricted group.

This clonotype occurred many times. It has no known antigen specificity. Per-base qualities were not stored, and no clone one base away is much larger. Instrument on record: Illumina HiSeq 1500. The public reads were reanalyzed by TCRdb: fastp trimming at Q25, MiXCR alignment, in-frame beta chains only. Records with the same CDR3 protein are collapsed into one entry carrying the most frequent genes and DNA. The sample table records just under 300,000 distinct CDR3 sequences; around 10% of these occur just once. The ten most abundant clones make up around 2.5% of the sample. The receptor comes from a human donor in good health (CMV status not recorded). Some clones in this sample may be carry-over from other donors' samples. The sample consisted of PBMCs.

Here is the DNA: TGTGCCAGCAGCAAGACAGGTTCTAGCAATCAGCCCCAGCATTTT. It is translated as CASSKTGSSNQPQHF. This receptor chain uses TRBV7-2 and TRBJ1-5, with a tentative D gene TRBD1 over 6 matching bases. The junction carries 11 bases between V and J, which are trimmed by 5 bases and 0 bases respectively. CDR1 and CDR2, looked up from the germline V gene, are SGHTA and FQGNSA. There are 15 amino acids in the CDR3, from cysteine to phenylalanine inclusive. The sequence is cut down to CDR3 DNA, 45 bases in frame from base 1.